Following are 23 T cell receptor beta chains from one sample sequenced in a study of T cells in Graves' hyperthyroidism and ophthalmopathy. RNA transcripts were the template for amplifying TCR beta CDR3 regions. RT-PCR in the first round (using the HTBI primer set) targeted the TCR CDR3. TCRdb re-called the multiplex PCR reads through MiXCR, storing one row per CDR3 protein. The profile shows around 580,000 distinct CDR3 sequences, 16% of them singletons. The sequenced sample consisted of blood. These receptors were collected from a woman between 18 and 29 years old with Graves' hyperthyroidism.

A few counts support this clonotype. This chain connects TRBV3-1 to TRBJ2-3; no clear D. This CDR3 has 13 amino acids. Trimming stripped 0 bases from V and 3 bases from J, with 4 bases between. Germline CDR1 reads LGHDT; CDR2 reads YNNKEL (reference sequence). CDR3 in amino acids: CASSQESTDTQYF. In DNA, the CDR3 is TGTGCCAGCAGCCAAGAGTCTACAGATACGCAGTATTTT.

This clonotype was counted at least ten times. The rearrangement links TRBV18 to TRBJ2-7; the D gene could be TRBD1 or TRBD2 (5 bases each). Germline V gene sequence: CDR1 KGHSH, CDR2 LQKENI. The CDR3 has 14 amino acids. V dropped 2 bases and J dropped 2 bases, with 10 bases sitting between them. The CDR3 reads CASSPGGRTYEQYF. CDR3 DNA: TGTGCCAGCTCACCAGGGGGACGGACCTACGAGCAGTACTTC.

This clonotype occurred a few times. CDR3 loop: CSAIETGQSYNSPLHF. CDR3 in DNA: TGCAGTGCTATAGAAACGGGTCAGTCCTATAATTCACCCCTCCACTTT. This chain connects TRBV20-1 to TRBJ1-6, with D unclear. Germline V gene data show CDR1 as DFQATT and CDR2 as SNEGSKA (reference sequence). The V and J ends lost 4 bases and 1 base respectively, with 14 bases between them. CDR3 length equals 16 residues.

Details on this clonotype: A single base separates this from a much larger clone, so it may be a read error. The chain joins TRBV27 to TRBJ1-2; tentative D call: TRBD1 (6 bases). Trimming stripped 3 bases from V and 5 bases from J, with 22 bases between. Germline loops: CDR1 MNHEY, CDR2 SMNVEV (reference sequence). CDR3 length: 17 residues. The CDR3 region has the DNA TGTGCCAGCAGTTTCTACGTCCGGGACGGGGGGCCTTATGGCTACACCTTC. Its protein product is CASSFYVRDGGPYGYTF.

The rearrangement uses TRBV10-3 and TRBJ1-6, with TRBD1 matching over 8 bases. This CDR3 comprises 13 residues. CDR1 is ENHRY, CDR2 SYGVKD, per germline. V dropped 6 bases and J dropped 5; count of bases not matched to a gene: 0. The CDR3 region has the DNA TGTGCCATCAGGGACAGGGATAATTCACCCCTCCACTTT. Amino acids: CAIRDRDNSPLHF.

The rearrangement joins TRBV27 to TRBJ1-2, with TRBD1 identical over 10 bases. The CDR3 runs to 16 residues. Germline CDR1 is MNHEY and CDR2 is SMNVEV (reference sequence). After removal of 1 base from V and 6 bases from J, the junction contained 8 bases not matched to a gene. The CDR3 DNA is TGTGCCAGCAGTTTATATGGGACAGGGGATCAGGATGGCTACACCTTC. It yields the protein CASSLYGTGDQDGYTF.

This clonotype showed up just a few times. CDR3 in amino acids: CASSEAGLAGWYNEQFF. CDR3 in DNA: TGTGCCAGCAGTGAAGCGGGACTAGCGGGATGGTACAATGAGCAGTTCTTC. The chain combines TRBV6-1 with TRBJ2-1, with 13 bases lining up with TRBD2. Germline loops: CDR1 MNHNS, CDR2 SASEGT. The length of the CDR3 is 17 residues. The V gene end was trimmed by 0 bases and the J gene end by 4 bases; junction bases not matched to a gene: 3.

This rearrangement joins TRBV10-3 to TRBJ1-1; D is possibly TRBD1 (6 bases). The CDR3 covers 15 residues. V lost 7 bases to trimming and J lost 5 bases, with 20 bases between them. Germline values: CDR1 ENHRY, CDR2 SYGVKD. CDR3 sequence: CAINRDAGARTEAFF. Here the CDR3 DNA reads TGTGCCATCAATCGGGACGCAGGGGCGCGGACTGAAGCTTTCTTT.

This clonotype was recorded many times. V gene TRBV6-2 or TRBV6-3 combines with J gene TRBJ2-1; D ambiguous. V shed 6 bases and J shed 3 bases, with 15 bases lying between them. CDR3 size: 15 residues. CDR1 is MNHEY and CDR2 is SVGEGT in the germline V gene. The chain's CDR3 is CASRPSESFYNEQFF. In DNA form, the CDR3 reads TGTGCCAGCAGACCCTCAGAATCCTTCTACAATGAGCAGTTCTTC.

This clonotype was observed a handful of times. An end of the junction does not agree with germline; a read error may underlie this. The chain links TRBV24-1 to TRBJ2-6; 11 bases align to TRBD1. The CDR3 has 17 residues. CDR1 KGHDR and CDR2 SFDVKD come from the germline V gene. The CDR3 nucleotides are TGTGCCGCCAGTGGGAGGGACAGGGGGTCTGGGGCCAACGTCCTGACTTTC. Translation gives CAASGRDRGSGANVLTF.

This clonotype appeared many times. The chain combines TRBV2 with TRBJ2-4, with D possibly being TRBD1 (6 bases). This CDR3 is built from 14 residues. V was cut by 4 bases and J by 1 base, with 8 bases left in between. CDR1 and CDR2 (germline): SNHLY, FYNNEI. The CDR3 sequence is CASSGQGAKNIQYF. The CDR3 DNA reads TGTGCCAGCAGTGGGCAGGGGGCCAAAAACATTCAGTACTTC. The entire variable domain, with the rest obtained from reference TRBV2 and TRBJ2-4, is as follows: EPEVTQTPSHQVTQMGQEVILRCVPISNHLYFYWYRQILGQKVEFLVSFYNNEISEKSEIFDDQFSVERPDGSNFTLKIRSTKLEDSAMYFCASSGQGAKNIQYFGAGTRLSVL.

This clonotype was seen repeatedly, ten times or more. The chain is built from TRBV7-9 and TRBJ2-7; 10 bases align to TRBD1. Trimming cost V 5 bases and J 0 bases; bases outside gene matches: 4. This CDR3 has 15 amino acids. Germline V gene sequence: CDR1 SEHNR, CDR2 FQNEAQ (reference sequence). The CDR3 bases are TGTGCCAGCAGCCCCAGGACAGGGGGCTCCTACGAGCAGTACTTC. Amino acid sequence: CASSPRTGGSYEQYF.

This clonotype was picked up many times. The J gene is TRBJ2-7, the V gene TRBV15; D may be TRBD2 (6 bases). Germline CDR1 is LNHNV and CDR2 is YYDKDF (reference sequence). The CDR3 is 15 amino acids. V was shortened by 0 bases and J by 4 bases, with 13 bases between the two germline ends. CDR3: CATSRDNDGSYEQYF. DNA of the CDR3: TGTGCCACCAGCAGAGATAATGACGGGAGTTACGAGCAGTACTTC.

This clonotype was counted between two and nine times. V is TRBV28 and J is TRBJ2-7; the D gene is possibly TRBD2 (6 bases). V was cut by 3 bases and J by 4 bases, with 10 bases left in between. Germline CDR1 and CDR2: MDHEN and SYDVKM. This CDR3 is 13 amino acids long. CDR3 region: CASSFGTLYEQYF. The CDR3 DNA follows: TGTGCCAGCAGTTTCGGGACTCTGTACGAGCAGTACTTC.

Turning to this clonotype: A clone one base away is much larger, so this may be a read error. The rearrangement uses TRBV13 and TRBJ2-7; 7 bases are a match to TRBD1. Per germline, CDR1 PRHDT and CDR2 FYEKMQ (reference sequence). This CDR3 spans 15 amino acids. DNA for the CDR3: TGTGCCAGCAGCTTAGAGGGACAGAGGTCCTACGAGCAGCACTTC. This sequence encodes CASSLEGQRSYEQHF.

This clonotype was seen at least ten times. This chain joins TRBV5-1 and TRBJ1-1; D unclear. The CDR3 is 16 amino acids. Trimming cost V 2 bases and J 1 base, with 15 bases left between them. In germline, CDR1 is SGHRS, CDR2 YFSETQ. The CDR3 protein is CASSFGDLIKNTEAFF. CDR3 nucleotide sequence: TGCGCCAGCAGCTTCGGAGACCTAATAAAGAACACTGAAGCTTTCTTT.

This clonotype has ten or more counts. This chain joins TRBV12-3 or TRBV12-4 and TRBJ2-2; the D gene is possibly TRBD2 (5 bases). V gave up 4 bases and J gave up 8 bases, with 8 bases separating them. CDR3 size: 12 residues. The CDR3 DNA reads as TGTGCCAGCAGTTACCGGGGTGGGGAGCTGTTTTTT. Translated: CASSYRGGELFF.

This clonotype came up many times. The V gene is TRBV5-1, the J gene TRBJ2-1; D perhaps matches TRBD2 (7 bases). The CDR3 has 16 amino acids. Germline V gene data show CDR1 as SGHRS and CDR2 as YFSETQ. The V end was cut by 4 bases, the J end by 1 base, with 15 bases between. CDR3 residues: CASSHLQGGSYNEQFF. Written as DNA, the CDR3 is TGCGCCAGCAGCCACCTACAGGGAGGGTCCTACAATGAGCAGTTCTTC.

This clonotype was found many times. J is TRBJ2-3 and V is TRBV7-3; the match to TRBD2 covers 9 bases. Germline trimming cut 3 bases from V and 2 bases from J; bases unmatched to any gene: 3. From germline, CDR1 is SGHTA and CDR2 FQGTGA. This CDR3 comprises 15 residues. The CDR3 spells CASSLSSGATDTQYF. Here the CDR3 DNA reads TGTGCCAGCAGCTTGTCTAGCGGGGCCACAGATACGCAGTATTTT.

This clonotype came up many times. J is TRBJ2-1 and V is TRBV12-3 or TRBV12-4; the match to TRBD2 covers 15 bases. This CDR3 region has 15 residues. V shed 4 bases and J 7 bases; nucleotides not matched to a gene: 2. The chain's CDR3 is CASSWTSGGVNEQFF. The CDR3 DNA follows: TGTGCCAGCAGTTGGACTAGCGGGGGGGTAAATGAGCAGTTCTTC.

The gene calls are TRBV3-1 and TRBJ1-2; D gene unclear. The CDR3 has 17 residues. Per the germline V gene, CDR1 is LGHDT and CDR2 is YNNKEL (reference sequence). With 0 bases removed from V and 10 bases from J, the gap between germline ends came to 24 bases. CDR3 bases: TGTGCCAGCAGCCAAGACGTCGGGAACAGCCATGGTCGGGACTACACCTTC. The encoded protein is CASSQDVGNSHGRDYTF.

This chain joins TRBV4-3 and TRBJ2-1; 7 bases agree with TRBD2. The CDR3 covers 13 residues. J gave up 9 bases and V 4 bases, and 6 bases lay outside the gene matches. Germline CDR1 reads LGHNA; CDR2 reads YSLEER. The CDR3: CASSPTVAGEQFF. In nucleotides, the CDR3 is TGCGCCAGCAGCCCCACCGTAGCGGGTGAGCAGTTCTTC.

This clonotype was observed a handful of times. The chain joins TRBV15 to TRBJ1-2; D is unresolved. CDR3 length: 15 residues. Trimming took 1 base from V and 3 from J, leaving 12 bases between them. Germline-derived CDR1 and CDR2 are LNHNV and YYDKDF (reference sequence). The CDR3 bases are TGTGCCACCAGCAGAGGCCCCACGGGCGACTATGGCTACACCTTC. Encoded protein: CATSRGPTGDYGYTF.